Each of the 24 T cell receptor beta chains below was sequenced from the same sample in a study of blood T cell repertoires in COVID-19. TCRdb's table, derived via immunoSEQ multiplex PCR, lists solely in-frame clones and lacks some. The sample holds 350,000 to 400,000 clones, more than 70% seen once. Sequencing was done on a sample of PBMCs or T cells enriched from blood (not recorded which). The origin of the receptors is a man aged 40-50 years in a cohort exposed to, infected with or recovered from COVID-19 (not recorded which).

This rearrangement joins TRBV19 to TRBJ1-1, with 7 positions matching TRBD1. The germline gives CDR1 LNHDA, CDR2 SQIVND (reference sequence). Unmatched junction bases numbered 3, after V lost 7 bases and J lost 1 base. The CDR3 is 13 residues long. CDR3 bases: TGTGCCAGTAAGGGGGCTGGGAACACTGAAGCTTTCTTT. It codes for CASKGAGNTEAFF.

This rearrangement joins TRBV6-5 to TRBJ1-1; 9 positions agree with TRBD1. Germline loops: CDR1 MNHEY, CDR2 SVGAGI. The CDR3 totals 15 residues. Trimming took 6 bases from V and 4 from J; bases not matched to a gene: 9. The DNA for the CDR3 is TGTGCCAGCAGGACAAAGGGACAGGGTTCCACTGAAGCTTTCTTT. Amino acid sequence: CASRTKGQGSTEAFF.

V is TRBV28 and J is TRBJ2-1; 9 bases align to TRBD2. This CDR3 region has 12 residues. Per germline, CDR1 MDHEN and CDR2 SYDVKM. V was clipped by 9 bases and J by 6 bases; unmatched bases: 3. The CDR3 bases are TGTGCCAGTTTTAGCGGGAGCAATGAGCAGTTCTTC. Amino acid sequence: CASFSGSNEQFF.

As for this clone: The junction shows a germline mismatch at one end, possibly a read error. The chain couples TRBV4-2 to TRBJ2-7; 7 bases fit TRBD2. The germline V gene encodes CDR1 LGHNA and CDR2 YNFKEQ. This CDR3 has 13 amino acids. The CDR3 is CVSSPSGRYEQYF. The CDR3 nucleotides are TGTGTCAGCAGCCCTAGCGGACGCTACGAGCAGTACTTC.

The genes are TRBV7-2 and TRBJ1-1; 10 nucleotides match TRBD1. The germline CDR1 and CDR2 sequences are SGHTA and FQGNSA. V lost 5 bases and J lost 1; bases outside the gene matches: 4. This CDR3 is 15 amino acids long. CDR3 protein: CASSPRTGGNTEAFF. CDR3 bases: TGTGCCAGCAGCCCGAGGACAGGGGGGAACACTGAAGCTTTCTTT.

The CDR3 region has the DNA TGTGCCAGCAGCATCCCGGGGACAGGGACCCACGAGCAGTACTTC. Translated, it gives CASSIPGTGTHEQYF. The rearrangement links TRBV6-4 to TRBJ2-7, with 9 bases identical to TRBD1. J was trimmed by 5 bases and V by 6 bases; bases with no gene match: 11. Germline assignment: CDR1 MRHNA and CDR2 SNTAGT. The CDR3 extends over 15 amino acids.

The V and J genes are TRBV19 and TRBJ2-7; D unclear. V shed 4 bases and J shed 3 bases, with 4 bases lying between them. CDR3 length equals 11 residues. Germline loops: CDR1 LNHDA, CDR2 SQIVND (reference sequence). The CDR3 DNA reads TGTGCCAGTAGTACGGGCTACGAGCAGTACTTC. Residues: CASSTGYEQYF.

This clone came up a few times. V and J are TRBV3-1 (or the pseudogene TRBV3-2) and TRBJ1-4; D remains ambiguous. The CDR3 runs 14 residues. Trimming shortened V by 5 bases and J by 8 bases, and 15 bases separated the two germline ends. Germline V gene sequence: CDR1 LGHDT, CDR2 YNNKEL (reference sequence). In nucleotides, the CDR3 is TGTGCCAGCAGCTACCGGTCTTTAAGCGAAAAACTGTTTTTT. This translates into CASSYRSLSEKLFF.

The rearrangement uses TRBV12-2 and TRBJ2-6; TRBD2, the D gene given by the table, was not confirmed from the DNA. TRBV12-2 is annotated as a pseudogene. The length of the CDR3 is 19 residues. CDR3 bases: TGTGCAAGTCGTTTCCAACCCCCAGCGGGTAGCTCTGGGGCCAACGTCCTGACTTTC. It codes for CASRFQPPAGSSGANVLTF.

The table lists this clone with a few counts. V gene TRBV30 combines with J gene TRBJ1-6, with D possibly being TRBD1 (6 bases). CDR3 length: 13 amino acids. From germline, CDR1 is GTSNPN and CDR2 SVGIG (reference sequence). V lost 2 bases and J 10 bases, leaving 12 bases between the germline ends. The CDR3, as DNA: TGTGCCTGGAGTTTGACAGGCGGCTCACCCCTCCACTTT. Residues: CAWSLTGGSPLHF.

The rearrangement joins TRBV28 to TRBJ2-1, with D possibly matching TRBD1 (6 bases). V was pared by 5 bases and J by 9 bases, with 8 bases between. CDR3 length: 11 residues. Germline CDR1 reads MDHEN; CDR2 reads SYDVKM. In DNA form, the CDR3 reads TGTGCCAGCAGTAAACAGGGTGAGCAGTTCTTC. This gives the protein CASSKQGEQFF.

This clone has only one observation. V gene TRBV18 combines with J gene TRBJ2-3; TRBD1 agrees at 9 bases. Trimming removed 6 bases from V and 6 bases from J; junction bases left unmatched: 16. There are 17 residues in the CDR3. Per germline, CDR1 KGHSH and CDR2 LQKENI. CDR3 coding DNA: TGTGCCAGCTCTCGAAGCGAACCGGGACAGGGAACGGATACGCAGTATTTT. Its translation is CASSRSEPGQGTDTQYF.

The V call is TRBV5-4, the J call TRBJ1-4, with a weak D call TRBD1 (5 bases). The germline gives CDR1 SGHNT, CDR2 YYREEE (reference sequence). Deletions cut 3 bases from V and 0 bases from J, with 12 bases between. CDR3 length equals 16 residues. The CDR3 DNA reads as TGTGCCAGCAGCTCAACAGGAGACGCAACTAATGAAAAACTGTTTTTT. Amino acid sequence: CASSSTGDATNEKLFF.

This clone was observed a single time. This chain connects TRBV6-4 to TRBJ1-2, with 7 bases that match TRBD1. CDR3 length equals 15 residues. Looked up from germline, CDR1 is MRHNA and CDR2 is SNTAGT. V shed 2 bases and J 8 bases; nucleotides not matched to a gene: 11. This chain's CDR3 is CASSDDDRASRGYTF. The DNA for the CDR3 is TGTGCCAGCAGTGACGACGACAGGGCTTCGCGCGGCTACACCTTC.

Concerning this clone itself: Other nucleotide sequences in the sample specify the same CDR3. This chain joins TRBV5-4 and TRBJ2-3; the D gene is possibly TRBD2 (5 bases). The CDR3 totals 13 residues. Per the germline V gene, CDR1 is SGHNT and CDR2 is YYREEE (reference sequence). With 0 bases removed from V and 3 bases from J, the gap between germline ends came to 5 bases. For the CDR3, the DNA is TGTGCCAGCAGCTTGGCGGGAACAGATACGCAGTATTTT. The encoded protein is CASSLAGTDTQYF.

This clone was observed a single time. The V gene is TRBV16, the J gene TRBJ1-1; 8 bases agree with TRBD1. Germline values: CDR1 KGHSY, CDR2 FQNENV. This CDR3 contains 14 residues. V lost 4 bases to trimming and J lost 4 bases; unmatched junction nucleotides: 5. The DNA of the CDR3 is TGTGCCAGCAGCCCAGGGGGCAAAGTCACTGAAGCTTTCTTT. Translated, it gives CASSPGGKVTEAFF.

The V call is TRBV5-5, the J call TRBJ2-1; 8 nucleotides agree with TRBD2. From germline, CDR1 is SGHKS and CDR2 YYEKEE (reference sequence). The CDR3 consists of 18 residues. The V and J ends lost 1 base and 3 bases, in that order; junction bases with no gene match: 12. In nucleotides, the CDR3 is TGTGCCAGCAGCTTGCGCAGAAGTAGCGGGACAAACTACAATGAGCAGTTCTTC. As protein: CASSLRRSSGTNYNEQFF.

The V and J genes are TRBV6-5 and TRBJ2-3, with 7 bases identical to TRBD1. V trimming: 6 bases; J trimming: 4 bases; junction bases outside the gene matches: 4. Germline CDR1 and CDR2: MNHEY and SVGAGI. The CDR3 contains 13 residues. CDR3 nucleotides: TGTGCCAGCAGCTTACAGGGGTCAGATACGCAGTATTTT. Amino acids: CASSLQGSDTQYF.

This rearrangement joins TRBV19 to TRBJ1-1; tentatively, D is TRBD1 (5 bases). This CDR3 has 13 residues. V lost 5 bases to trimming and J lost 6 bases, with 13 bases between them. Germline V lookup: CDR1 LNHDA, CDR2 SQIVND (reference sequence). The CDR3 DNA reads TGTGCCAGTAGTCTGTGGGGGGACGCTGAAGCTTTCTTT. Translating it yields CASSLWGDAEAFF.

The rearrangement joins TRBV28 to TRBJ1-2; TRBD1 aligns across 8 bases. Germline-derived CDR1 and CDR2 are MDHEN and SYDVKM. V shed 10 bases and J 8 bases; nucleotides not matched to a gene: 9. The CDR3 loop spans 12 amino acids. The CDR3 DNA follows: TGTGCCACCGGGACAGGTGATACGGGCTACACCTTC. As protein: CATGTGDTGYTF.

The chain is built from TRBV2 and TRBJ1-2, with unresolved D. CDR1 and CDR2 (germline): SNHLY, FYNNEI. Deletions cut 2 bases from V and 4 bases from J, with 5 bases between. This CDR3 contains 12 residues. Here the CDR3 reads CASSEISYGYTF. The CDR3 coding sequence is TGTGCCAGCAGTGAAATCAGCTATGGCTACACCTTC.

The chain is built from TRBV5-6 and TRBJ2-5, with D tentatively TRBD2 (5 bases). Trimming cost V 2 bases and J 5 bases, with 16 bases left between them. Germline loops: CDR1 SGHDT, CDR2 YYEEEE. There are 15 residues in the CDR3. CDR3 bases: TGTGCCAGCAGCTTTATGGGAAAAGCGGAGGAGACCCAGTACTTC. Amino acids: CASSFMGKAEETQYF.

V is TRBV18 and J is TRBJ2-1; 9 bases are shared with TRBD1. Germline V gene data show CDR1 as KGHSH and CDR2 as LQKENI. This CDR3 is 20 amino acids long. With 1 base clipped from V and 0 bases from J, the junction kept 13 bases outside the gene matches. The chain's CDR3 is CASSPLMPYRGRGSYNEQFF. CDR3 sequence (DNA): TGTGCCAGCTCACCACTAATGCCTTACAGGGGGCGAGGCTCCTACAATGAGCAGTTCTTC.

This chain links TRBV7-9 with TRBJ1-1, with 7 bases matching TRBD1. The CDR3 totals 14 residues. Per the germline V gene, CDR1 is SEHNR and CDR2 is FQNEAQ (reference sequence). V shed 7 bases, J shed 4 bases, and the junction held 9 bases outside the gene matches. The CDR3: CASTSGTESTEAFF. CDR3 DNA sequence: TGTGCCAGCACCTCCGGGACAGAGAGCACTGAAGCTTTCTTT.